The T cell receptor beta chain under discussion was sequenced for a study of T cell changes during pregnancy in multiple sclerosis (dated by TCRdb to about 2019). In the study overall: The study looked at changes in the T cell repertoire across pregnancy in women with multiple sclerosis.

Deletion took 7 bases off V and 1 base off J, with a span of 16 bases between the germline ends. The germline V gene (reference sequence) yields LNHNV for CDR1 and YYDKDF for CDR2. The CDR3 contains 15 residues, cysteine and phenylalanine counted. Kept here is only the CDR3 DNA, which spans 45 bases and is read in frame from base 1. Library construction relied on the immunoSEQ multiplex PCR assay. What TCRdb holds here is the immuneACCESS table cut down to in-frame rearrangements. Part of the clones is not present; checked against another copy, under half of the missing clones reflect an unresolved V gene, and the others are unexplained. The sample records about 130,000 clones, roughly 95% of which are singletons. The ten largest clones capture more than 0.4% of the sample. Worth noting for this clone: Its target antigen remains unknown. Within one base of it there is no much larger clone, and no base qualities were kept.

This receptor was identified in a female donor with multiple sclerosis, enrolled in a pregnancy study. The rearrangement combines TRBV15 with TRBJ1-1, and perhaps TRBD1 as D gene, on 6 matching bases. This specimen was peripheral blood, taken after pregnancy. DNA sequence: TGTGCCACCACTCTCCACAGGGAGACGAACACTGAAGCTTTCTTT. It translates to CATTLHRETNTEAFF.